This T cell receptor beta chain was captured in a study of vaccination effects on CD4 cells after COVID-19. Libraries were prepared by immunoSEQ multiplex PCR; TCRdb keeps only in-frame clonotypes and omits some of them. The sample carries more than 45,000 clones, 65% to 80% recorded once. This CDR3 contains 13 residues. CDR1 is MNHEY, CDR2 SMNVEV, per germline (reference sequence). With V trimmed by 6 bases and J by 9 bases, 7 bases remained unmatched. Study findings and constraints: Healthy vaccinees' vaccine-induced clones included only 1 of 255 that recognized common cold coronaviruses. Marked clonal contraction of both clone types appeared late after vaccination.

A few counts support this clone. Its cognate antigen is unknown. Upon completion of around eleven days in culture, CD4+ T cells were isolated. Vaccinated participants had no history of SARS-CoV-2 infection and tested negative for nucleocapsid antibodies. Half the medium was replaced with IL-2 medium on days 3 and 7. The sample was CD4+ T cells from PBMCs cultured without peptide, taken before COVID-19 vaccination. The chain employs TRBV27 and TRBJ2-1, with TRBD1 matching 8 bases. This TCR was sampled from a human donor who received a COVID-19 vaccine. CDR3 sequence reads: CASRRTGSTEQFF. In nucleotides, the CDR3 is TGTGCCAGCAGGAGGACAGGGTCCACTGAGCAGTTCTTC.